Below, 11 T cell receptor beta chains from the same sample are listed, as sequenced in a study of Graves' ophthalmopathy and Graves' hyperthyroidism. RNA transcripts were the template, and TCR beta CDR3 regions were amplified from them. HTBI primers served in a first-round RT-PCR, which a second-round multiplex PCR followed. Each CDR3 protein gets one entry after TCRdb re-called the multiplex PCR reads with MiXCR. This table has over a million distinct CDR3 sequences, about two fifths appearing once. Sequenced input: peripheral blood or thyroid tissue (not recorded which). The receptors derive from an adult man with Graves' hyperthyroidism.

This clonotype was seen ten or more times. This chain uses TRBV7-2 with TRBJ2-7; D is uncertain. The length of the CDR3 is 15 residues. Germline V lookup: CDR1 SGHTA, CDR2 FQGNSA. Trimming stripped 7 bases from V and 2 bases from J, with 18 bases between. CDR3: CASTSMATGTYEQYF. In nucleotides, the CDR3 is TGTGCCAGCACCTCCATGGCGACTGGTACCTACGAGCAGTACTTC.

This clonotype was seen repeatedly, ten times or more. One end of the junction varies from germline; a read error may be responsible. The chain joins TRBV5-1 to TRBJ1-6, with D possibly TRBD1 on 5 matching bases. Germline CDR1 reads SGHRS; CDR2 reads YFSETQ. The CDR3 totals 15 residues. The CDR3 coding sequence is TGTGCCAGCAGCTTAGGGCAGGGAGGTAATTCACCCCTCCACTTT. Protein product: CASSLGQGGNSPLHF.

This clonotype was seen repeatedly, ten times or more. The CDR3 reads CSAPLLSGGAGEQYF. CDR3 in DNA: TGCAGTGCTCCCCTTCTTAGCGGGGGGGCTGGCGAGCAGTACTTC. This chain uses TRBV20-1 with TRBJ2-7; 11 bases are shared with TRBD2. The CDR3 is 15 residues long. The J segment lost 6 bases and the V segment lost 5 bases, leaving 12 bases of the junction unmatched. Germline values: CDR1 DFQATT, CDR2 SNEGSKA (reference sequence).

The chain employs TRBV10-3 and TRBJ2-7; maybe TRBD1 (6 bases). Trimming took off 10 bases at V and 6 bases at J, with 16 bases between the two ends. This CDR3 region has 12 residues. Per the germline V gene, CDR1 is ENHRY and CDR2 is SYGVKD. The CDR3 DNA sequence: TGTGCCAGCAGGGACACCGGCGGCGAGCAGTACTTC. Translating gives CASRDTGGEQYF.

This clonotype was seen ten or more times. The rearrangement links TRBV7-9 to TRBJ1-1, with D unresolved. Trimming took 6 bases from V and 0 from J, leaving 8 bases between them. From germline, CDR1 is SEHNR and CDR2 FQNEAQ (reference sequence). The CDR3 runs 13 residues. In DNA form, the CDR3 reads TGTGCCAGCAGGGCTGCTGTGAACACTGAAGCTTTCTTT. It specifies CASRAAVNTEAFF.

This clonotype appeared many times. The V call is TRBV4-1, the J call TRBJ1-6; 7 nucleotides match TRBD1. J was trimmed by 10 bases and V by 1 base; bases with no gene match: 7. Germline V gives CDR1 MGHRA, CDR2 YSYEKL. The CDR3 has 15 residues. The DNA of the CDR3 is TGCGCCAGCAGCCAAGTGCGCCAGGGGGAATCACCCCTCCACTTT. Protein sequence: CASSQVRQGESPLHF.

This clonotype was observed at least ten times. The chain uses TRBV5-1 and TRBJ1-4, with D unresolved. Trimming took 0 bases from V and 5 from J, leaving 14 bases between them. CDR3 length equals 16 residues. Germline CDR1 SGHRS, CDR2 YFSETQ. The CDR3, as DNA: TGCGCCAGCAGCTTGGTGTCGGGCGCACGGAATGAAAAACTGTTTTTT. The encoded protein is CASSLVSGARNEKLFF. The full variable domain, completed using reference TRBV5-1 and TRBJ1-4, is KAGVTQTPRYLIKTRGQQVTLSCSPISGHRSVSWYQQTPGQGLQFLFEYFSETQRNKGNFPGRFSGRQFSNSRSEMNVSTLELGDSALYLCASSLVSGARNEKLFFGSGTQLSVL.

The genes are TRBV6-2 or TRBV6-3 and TRBJ2-5; 8 nucleotides agree with TRBD1. The germline CDR1 and CDR2 sequences are MNHEY and SVGEGT. Trimming removed 5 bases from V and 5 bases from J; junction bases left unmatched: 13. This CDR3 comprises 16 residues. CDR3 coding DNA: TGTGCCAGCAGTCGCCGGTCTTCAGGGGGCGATGAGACCCAGTACTTC. It is translated as CASSRRSSGGDETQYF.

This clonotype was found many times. The gene calls are TRBV29-1 and TRBJ2-7; 8 nucleotides align to TRBD1. Germline loops: CDR1 SQVTM, CDR2 ANQGSEA. With 3 bases clipped from V and 6 bases from J, the junction kept 7 bases outside the gene matches. The CDR3 sequence is 13 residues long. This chain's CDR3 is CSVERQGLSEQYF. DNA of the CDR3: TGCAGCGTTGAGCGACAGGGGCTCTCCGAGCAGTACTTC.

For this clonotype: A much larger clone lies one base from this, so it may be a read error. V is TRBV7-2 and J is TRBJ1-5, with D hard to call. CDR1 and CDR2 (germline): SGHTA, FQGNSA. This CDR3 region has 14 residues. Written as DNA, the CDR3 is TGTGCCAGCAGCTTAGCGGGTTTAGGTCAGCCCCGGCATTTT. Its translation: CASSLAGLGQPRHF.

V and J are TRBV5-4 and TRBJ2-2; either TRBD1 or TRBD2 may fit D (5 bases each). Trimming removed 1 base from V and 6 bases from J, with 13 bases in between. Per the germline V gene, CDR1 is SGHNT and CDR2 is YYREEE (reference sequence). CDR3 size: 15 residues. The CDR3 sequence: CASSLSPGTAGELFF. For the CDR3, the DNA is TGTGCCAGCAGCTTGAGCCCAGGGACGGCCGGGGAGCTGTTTTTT.